This TCR beta chain is drawn from a study of cytotoxic CD8 clonotypes in ibrutinib-treated CLL. About the study: Responses: approximately 25 partial, 2 complete; after median approximately 68 months, around 15 stayed remitted, roughly 12 progressed.

Notes on the study in general: Public clonotypes occurred uncommonly; on treatment, they contracted or remained stable. A rise in clonality was seen at ibrutinib response, and a fall back toward baseline was seen at progression. Baseline clonality exceeded age-matched healthy donors and tracked circulating CD8+ T-cell counts.

Remarks on this clone: Its antigen is undetermined.

The germline V gene encodes CDR1 SQVTM and CDR2 ANQGSEA. Germline trimming cut 1 base from V and 1 base from J; bases unmatched to any gene: 5. The CDR3 is 15 residues long. Measured with immunoSEQ multiplex PCR; TCRdb has only the in-frame clones, and not every one. This repertoire shows approximately 210,000 clones, roughly 72% found once; its top ten account for 13%. The origin of this receptor is a human donor with chronic lymphocytic leukemia. The chain recombines TRBV29-1 with TRBJ2-7; TRBD1 matches at 9 bases. Here the sequenced sample was PBMCs, taken after 24 months of ibrutinib treatment. Written as DNA, the CDR3 is TGCAGCGTTGAAGGGGACAGGGCGGGATCCTACGAGCAGTACTTC. Translating gives CSVEGDRAGSYEQYF.